This TCR beta chain was retrieved from a study of CD8+ T cells in alopecia areata. In the study overall: The percentage of affected scalp area served as the score of severity for treated patients. General observations from the study: Higher clonality than in normal scalp was seen in lesional scalp, especially alopecia totalis/universalis.

Turning to this clone: What it recognizes is unknown.

This CDR3 comprises 16 residues. Per germline, CDR1 SGHRS and CDR2 YFSETQ. Trimming removed 9 bases at V and 1 base at J, with 22 bases between. The sample's treatment: oral pan-JAK inhibitor, 5-10 mg twice daily. The study team obtained lesional scalp punch biopsies and peripheral blood from alopecia areata patients. As the sequencing template, cDNA was produced by extracting RNA and reverse transcribing it. Assay: immunoSEQ multiplex PCR; the TCRdb copy retains only in-frame clones and omits some. The data show 150,000 to 200,000 clones, 58% seen once. This rearrangement joins TRBV5-1 to TRBJ2-5, with a weak D call TRBD2 (7 bases). This clonotype originated in a human donor with alopecia areata. This specimen consisted of CD4+ T cells sorted from blood, obtained at approximately week 56, from a patient treated with tofacitinib. The chain's CDR3 is CATTGGGGNLQETQYF. Here the CDR3 DNA reads TGCGCCACCACCGGAGGGGGAGGGAATCTCCAAGAGACCCAGTACTTC.